The rows below give T cell receptor beta chains drawn from one sample of a study of T cell responses to AZD1222 COVID-19 vaccine. Clones were sequenced by immunoSEQ multiplex PCR, and TCRdb holds only the in-frame ones, with some missing. The sample shows 50,000 to 75,000 clones, roughly 87% of them seen only once. The source was peripheral blood, collected 28 days after the second AZD1222 dose. All receptors derive from an adult who received the AZD1222 COVID-19 vaccine. CDR3s include the opening cysteine and the closing phenylalanine or tryptophan. D genes are given only for firm matches. Not every row has a clone size; where given, it reads once, few, many or a size class.

clone size,D gene,J gene,V gene,CDR3 protein,CDR3 DNA
NA,NA,TRBJ2-1,TRBV4-1,CASSQEGSRERHNEQFF,TGCGCCAGCAGCCAAGAAGGGTCGAGGGAGAGGCACAATGAGCAGTTCTTC
NA,NA,TRBJ1-4,TRBV5-1,CASSIRGSTNEKLFF,TGCGCCAGCAGTATCAGGGGATCAACTAATGAAAAACTGTTTTTT
NA,NA,TRBJ2-1,TRBV5-6,CASSLTVGEQFF,TGTGCCAGCAGCTTGACAGTAGGTGAGCAGTTCTTC
NA,NA,TRBJ1-5,TRBV4-2,CASSREGVNQPQHF,TGTGCCAGCAGCCGGGAGGGGGTCAATCAGCCCCAGCATTTT
NA,TRBD2,TRBJ2-1,TRBV27,CASSSRLAANEQFF,TGTGCCAGCAGTTCGAGACTAGCGGCCAATGAGCAGTTCTTC
NA,TRBD2,TRBJ2-1,TRBV12-3/TRBV12-4,CASNSGADNEQFF,TGTGCCAGCAATAGCGGGGCCGACAATGAGCAGTTCTTC
few,NA,TRBJ2-3,TRBV18,CASSPSGASDTQYF,TGTGCCAGCTCACCTAGCGGCGCATCAGATACGCAGTATTTT
NA,NA,TRBJ2-2,TRBV21-1,CASSKAEGGDTGELFF,TGTGCCAGCAGCAAAGCGGAGGGAGGGGACACCGGGGAGCTGTTTTTT
NA,NA,TRBJ1-4,TRBV15,CATSRDSEKLFF,TGTGCCACCAGCAGAGATTCGGAAAAACTGTTTTTT
NA,NA,TRBJ1-2,TRBV3-1/TRBV3-2,CASSPGTANYGYTF,TGTGCCAGCAGCCCCGGGACGGCTAACTATGGCTACACCTTC
NA,NA,TRBJ2-7,TRBV4-3,CASSQTHSYEQYF,TGCGCCAGCAGCCAGACCCACTCCTACGAGCAGTACTTC
NA,TRBD1,TRBJ2-3,TRBV5-4,CASSFKRQGSTDTQYF,TGTGCCAGCAGCTTCAAGAGACAGGGCAGCACAGATACGCAGTATTTT
once,NA,TRBJ1-4,TRBV27,CASSFSLEGGKLFF,TGTGCCAGCAGTTTCTCCCTTGAGGGGGGGAAACTGTTTTTT
NA,NA,TRBJ2-1,TRBV2,CASSPRTGGRNEQFF,TGTGCCAGCAGTCCGAGAACGGGGGGCCGAAATGAGCAGTTCTTC
NA,NA,TRBJ2-5,TRBV12-3/TRBV12-4,CASSTPGETQYF,TGTGCCAGCAGTACCCCGGGAGAGACCCAGTACTTC
once,NA,TRBJ1-4,TRBV11-2,CASSKSRGGGEKLFF,TGTGCCAGCAGCAAATCGCGGGGGGGCGGTGAAAAACTGTTTTTT
NA,NA,TRBJ2-2,TRBV7-2,CASSLNSHTGELFF,TGTGCCAGCAGCTTAAATAGCCACACCGGGGAGCTGTTTTTT
NA,NA,TRBJ1-6,TRBV2,CASEEGGISYNSPLHF,TGTGCCAGTGAAGAAGGAGGGATCTCCTATAATTCACCCCTCCACTTT
NA,NA,TRBJ1-6,TRBV7-7,CASSPPGWDSPLHF,TGTGCCAGCAGCCCCCCTGGGTGGGATTCACCCCTCCACTTT
NA,NA,TRBJ2-1,TRBV9,CASSVEMDRQFF,TGTGCCAGCAGCGTAGAGATGGATAGGCAGTTCTTC
NA,TRBD2,TRBJ2-7,TRBV5-1,CASSPPGGRWDYEQYF,TGCGCCAGCAGCCCGCCGGGAGGCAGGTGGGACTACGAGCAGTACTTC
NA,NA,TRBJ1-3,TRBV7-9,CASSLRGRGNTIYF,TGTGCCAGCAGCTTAAGGGGCAGGGGTAACACCATATATTTT
NA,TRBD1,TRBJ1-1,TRBV6-5,CASSWHRGQTEAFF,TGTGCCAGCAGTTGGCACAGGGGGCAGACTGAAGCTTTCTTT
NA,TRBD1,TRBJ1-5,TRBV28,CASGQGYNQPQHF,TGTGCCAGCGGACAGGGATACAATCAGCCCCAGCATTTT
few,NA,TRBJ1-6,TRBV11-2,CASSLVGEGNSPLHF,TGTGCCAGCAGCTTAGTTGGGGAAGGTAATTCACCCCTCCACTTT
NA,TRBD1,TRBJ1-2,TRBV28,CASRSGQRSGTF,TGTGCCAGCAGATCGGGACAGCGCTCGGGCACCTTC
NA,NA,TRBJ1-5,TRBV28,CASSLGGYSNQPQHF,TGTGCCAGCAGTTTGGGAGGGTATAGCAATCAGCCCCAGCATTTT
NA,TRBD1,TRBJ1-2,TRBV5-4,CASSPGQVYGYTF,TGTGCCAGCAGCCCCGGACAGGTCTATGGCTACACCTTC
NA,NA,TRBJ1-2,TRBV4-3,CASSQGGPAENYGYTF,TGCGCCAGCAGCCAAGGGGGTCCTGCAGAGAACTATGGCTACACCTTC
NA,NA,TRBJ1-5,TRBV6-5,CASSYTGDSNQPQHF,TGTGCCAGCAGTTACACGGGGGACAGCAATCAGCCCCAGCATTTT
NA,NA,TRBJ2-7,TRBV4-1,CASSPTDNYEQYF,TGCGCCAGCAGCCCGACAGACAACTACGAGCAGTACTTC
NA,NA,TRBJ2-1,TRBV7-2,CASSLAGINEQFF,TGTGCCAGCAGCTTAGCGGGGATCAATGAGCAGTTCTTC
NA,TRBD2,TRBJ2-1,TRBV19,CASTTWGGINEQFF,TGTGCCAGTACCACATGGGGGGGTATCAATGAGCAGTTCTTC
NA,NA,TRBJ1-2,TRBV9,CASSVGQTNYGYTF,TGTGCCAGCAGCGTAGGGCAGACTAACTATGGCTACACCTTC
NA,TRBD1,TRBJ2-7,TRBV5-4,CASSGGQGFSYEQYF,TGTGCCAGCAGCGGGGGACAGGGCTTCTCCTACGAGCAGTACTTC
NA,NA,TRBJ2-2,TRBV10-1,CASSESGAGELFF,TGCGCCAGCAGTGAGTCGGGGGCCGGGGAGCTGTTTTTT
once,TRBD2,TRBJ2-3,TRBV7-2,CASSRGDSLGRGTQYF,TGTGCCAGCAGCCGGGGAGATAGCCTCGGGAGGGGTACGCAGTATTTT
NA,TRBD2,TRBJ2-7,TRBV28,CASSLSGTSGSYEQYF,TGTGCCAGCAGTTTATCGGGGACTAGCGGATCCTACGAGCAGTACTTC
NA,NA,TRBJ2-3,TRBV9,CASSVATGRTDTQYF,TGTGCCAGCAGCGTAGCTACAGGGCGCACAGATACGCAGTATTTT
NA,NA,TRBJ1-1,TRBV19,CASSRRKGQEAFF,TGTGCCAGTAGCCGTCGTAAGGGCCAGGAAGCTTTCTTT
NA,TRBD2,TRBJ2-5,TRBV6-2/TRBV6-3,CASSLTAQTSGRVRFETQYF,TGTGCCAGCAGCCTCACGGCTCAGACTAGCGGGAGGGTCAGATTTGAGACCCAGTACTTC
NA,TRBD2,TRBJ2-7,TRBV9,CASSVGPSGGYQTEQYF,TGTGCCAGCAGCGTAGGTCCTAGCGGGGGGTATCAAACCGAGCAGTACTTC
few,NA,TRBJ2-7,TRBV2,CASSEGVPREQYF,TGTGCCAGCAGTGAAGGTGTACCTCGCGAGCAGTACTTC
NA,NA,TRBJ1-3,TRBV6-5,CASTDSHGHGNTIYF,TGTGCCAGCACGGACAGTCATGGCCACGGAAACACCATATATTTT
NA,NA,TRBJ1-2,TRBV10-3,CAISESKGSHGYTF,TGTGCCATCAGTGAGTCCAAGGGGTCGCATGGCTACACCTTC
NA,NA,TRBJ2-4,TRBV11-2,CASSLVQGQNIQYF,TGTGCCAGCAGCTTAGTTCAGGGGCAAAACATTCAGTACTTC